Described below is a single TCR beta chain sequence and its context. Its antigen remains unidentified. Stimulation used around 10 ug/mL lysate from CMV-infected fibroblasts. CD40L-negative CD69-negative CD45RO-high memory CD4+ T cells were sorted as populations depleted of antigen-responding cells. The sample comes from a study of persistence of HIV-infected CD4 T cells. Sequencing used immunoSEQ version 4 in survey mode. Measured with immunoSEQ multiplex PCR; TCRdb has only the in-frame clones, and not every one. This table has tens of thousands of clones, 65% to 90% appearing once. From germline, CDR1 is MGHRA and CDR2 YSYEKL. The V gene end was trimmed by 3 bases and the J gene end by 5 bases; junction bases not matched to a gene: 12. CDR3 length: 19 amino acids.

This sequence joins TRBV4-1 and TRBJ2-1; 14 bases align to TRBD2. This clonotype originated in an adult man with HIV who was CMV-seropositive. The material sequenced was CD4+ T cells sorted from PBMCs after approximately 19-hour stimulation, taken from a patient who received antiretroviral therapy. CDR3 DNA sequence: TGCGCCAGCAGCCACCCCGGACTAGCGGGGGGTCCCGGCCACAATGAGCAGTTCTTC. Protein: CASSHPGLAGGPGHNEQFF.